The T cell receptor beta chain described here comes from a study of blood T cell repertoires in COVID-19. Study-wide background: Both acute and convalescent COVID-19 samples were obtained from the United States, Italy and Spain. In each case, the material was cDNA or gDNA derived from T cells, B-cell-depleted T cells, or PBMCs.

This clone appeared a single time. In the authors' methods: Nucleated cell number was recorded as an estimate derived from reference gene primer amplification. Assay: immunoSEQ multiplex PCR; the TCRdb copy retains only in-frame clones and omits some. That table furnishes V, J and clone size, whereas the DNA furnished D and trimming. This sample has about 300,000 clones; around 89% occur once, and the top ten carry 5.5% to 7%. V trimming: 9 bases; J trimming: 5 bases; junction bases outside the gene matches: 10. There are 13 residues in the CDR3. Germline V gene sequence: CDR1 MDHEN, CDR2 SYDVKM. The rearrangement joins TRBV28 to TRBJ2-7, with 7 bases identical to TRBD1. Input material: peripheral blood. The source is a woman in her 30s who had recovered from COVID-19. The CDR3 loop reads CASLTGDSNEQYF. The CDR3, as DNA: TGTGCCAGTCTAACAGGGGATAGCAACGAGCAGTACTTC.